This is a list of T cell receptor beta chains from one sample in a study of T cells in Graves' hyperthyroidism and ophthalmopathy. TCRdb itself ran the multiplex PCR reads through MiXCR, one entry per CDR3 protein. This repertoire shows 730,000 or so distinct CDR3 sequences, about 17% found once; its top ten account for about a sixth. The sequenced sample consisted of blood. The receptors were sampled from a woman aged 50 to 60 with Graves' hyperthyroidism that later progressed to Graves' ophthalmopathy. Each CDR3 is given with its conserved first and last residue. Fields, in order: V gene, J gene, clone size, D gene, CDR3 protein, CDR3 DNA. D genes are given only for firm matches. Some rows mark clone size as missing; the rest say once, few, many or name a class of expanded clone.

>TRBV4-2|TRBJ1-5|NA|NA
CASSHVNQPQHF
TGTGCCAGCAGCCACGTTAATCAGCCCCAGCATTTT
>TRBV2|TRBJ1-4|few|NA
CATGTYEKLFF
TGTGCCACCGGGACCTATGAAAAACTGTTTTTT
>TRBV19|TRBJ1-1|NA|NA
CASSIDTARGEAFF
TGTGCCAGTAGTATAGACACAGCCCGTGGTGAAGCTTTCTTT
>TRBV27|TRBJ2-5|NA|NA
CASSPLGGGSRLLQETQYF
TGTGCCAGCAGCCCCCTTGGGGGGGGCAGTCGCCTTTTGCAAGAGACCCAGTACTTC
>TRBV30|TRBJ1-1|many|NA
CAFEGSSGEAFF
TGTGCCTTCGAAGGGTCTTCGGGTGAAGCTTTCTTT
>TRBV5-5|TRBJ2-5|many|TRBD2
CASTRLAGMGRETQYF
TGTGCCAGTACTCGACTAGCGGGCATGGGGAGAGAGACCCAGTACTTC
>TRBV19|TRBJ1-5|few|NA
CASSFSIGGRGFLNQPQHF
TGTGCCAGTAGTTTCTCAATCGGGGGCAGGGGTTTTCTGAATCAGCCCCAGCATTTT
>TRBV7-2|TRBJ2-1|many|TRBD2
CASSFRGGRNEQFF
TGTGCCAGCAGCTTCCGGGGGGGACGCAATGAGCAGTTCTTC
>TRBV6-1|TRBJ1-1|NA|TRBD1
CASSPRDRGYMNTEAFF
TGTGCCAGCAGCCCCAGGGACAGGGGATACATGAACACTGAAGCTTTCTTT
>TRBV9|TRBJ1-1|NA|NA
CASSVGVYTEAFF
TGTGCCAGCAGCGTAGGAGTGTACACTGAAGCTTTCTTT
>TRBV20-1|TRBJ1-3|few|NA
CAGVGAGNTIYF
TGCGCGGGGGTGGGGGCTGGAAACACCATATATTTT
>TRBV3-1|TRBJ2-2|many|NA
CASSPLRPTGELFF
TGTGCCAGCAGCCCCTTAAGGCCCACCGGGGAGCTGTTTTTT
>TRBV30|TRBJ2-1|NA|TRBD1
CACLTGTGVYNEQFF
TGTGCCTGTCTCACCGGGACAGGGGTCTACAATGAGCAGTTCTTC
>TRBV6-1|TRBJ1-1|NA|TRBD1
CASSQTGALNTEAFF
TGTGCCAGCAGCCAGACAGGGGCATTGAACACTGAAGCTTTCTTT
>TRBV4-1|TRBJ1-5|few|NA
CASSQDGRETQPQHF
TGCGCCAGCAGCCAAGATGGGAGGGAGACTCAGCCCCAGCATTTT
>TRBV4-1|TRBJ1-4|NA|TRBD1
CASSQGLGQGRTRTNEKLFF
TGCGCCAGCAGCCAAGGATTGGGACAGGGGCGTACGCGAACTAATGAAAAACTGTTTTTT
>TRBV11-2|TRBJ1-2|many|NA
CASSLGGTGYGYTF
TGTGCCAGCAGCCTTGGGGGTACAGGCTATGGCTACACCTTC
>TRBV6-2/TRBV6-3|TRBJ2-4|few|NA
CASTAKNIQYF
TGTGCCAGCACAGCCAAAAACATTCAGTACTTC
>TRBV7-3|TRBJ2-1|few|TRBD2
CASSLMSTSGHNEQFF
TGTGCCAGCAGCTTAATGTCCACTAGCGGGCACAATGAGCAGTTCTTC
>TRBV9|TRBJ1-3|few|TRBD1
CASSAFSDRAKGNTIYF
TGTGCCAGCAGCGCCTTCTCGGACAGGGCGAAGGGAAACACCATATATTTT
>TRBV2|TRBJ2-2|NA|TRBD1
CASSVPGQGGGSGELFF
TGTGCCAGCAGTGTGCCCGGACAGGGGGGAGGGTCCGGGGAGCTGTTTTTT
>TRBV6-1|TRBJ1-3|NA|TRBD1
CASREYAGTGVGNTIYF
TGTGCCAGCAGGGAATACGCCGGGACAGGGGTTGGAAACACCATATATTTT
>TRBV20-1|TRBJ2-2|many|TRBD2
CSANSPGTTAGELFF
TGCAGTGCCAACTCACCAGGGACTACTGCCGGGGAGCTGTTTTTT
>TRBV9|TRBJ1-1|many|NA
CASSTGQTDRTEAFF
TGTGCCAGCAGCACCGGACAGACCGATAGGACTGAAGCTTTCTTT
>TRBV20-1|TRBJ1-1|many|NA
CSAFPPGGTEAFF
TGCAGTGCTTTCCCCCCCGGTGGGACTGAAGCTTTCTTT
>TRBV19|TRBJ1-1|few|TRBD1
CASSRQGYEAFF
TGTGCCAGTAGTCGACAGGGCTATGAAGCTTTCTTT
>TRBV11-2|TRBJ2-5|NA|NA
CASSPPGPETQYF
TGTGCCAGCAGCCCGCCAGGGCCAGAGACCCAGTACTTC
>TRBV19|TRBJ1-1|NA|NA
CASSIVGHNLEAFF
TGTGCCAGTAGTATTGTGGGACACAACCTTGAAGCTTTCTTT
>TRBV5-1|TRBJ1-1|many|NA
CASSLRNPGTTKNTEAFF
TGCGCCAGCAGCCTAAGAAACCCCGGGACTACCAAGAACACTGAAGCTTTCTTT
>TRBV6-1|TRBJ2-2|NA|TRBD1
CASSRDRAGGELFF
TGTGCCAGCAGCCGGGACAGGGCCGGCGGGGAGCTGTTTTTT
>TRBV3-1|TRBJ2-5|many|NA
CASSHANGGGKETQYF
TGTGCCAGCAGCCATGCTAACGGGGGTGGCAAAGAGACCCAGTACTTC
>TRBV20-1|TRBJ2-4|NA|NA
CSAWTALAKNIQYF
TGCAGTGCGTGGACAGCTCTAGCCAAAAACATTCAGTACTTC
>TRBV6-1|TRBJ1-1|NA|NA
CASSDVWGLGAFF
TGTGCCAGCAGTGACGTTTGGGGTTTGGGAGCTTTCTTT
>TRBV5-1|TRBJ1-4|few|NA
CASSPVRGEKLFF
TGCGCCAGCAGCCCAGTGAGGGGCGAAAAACTGTTTTTT
>TRBV7-9|TRBJ1-1|few|NA
CASSLERGEAFF
TGTGCCAGCAGCTTAGAAAGGGGTGAAGCTTTCTTT
>TRBV19|TRBJ1-4|few|TRBD1
CASRLQGAGEKLFF
TGTGCCAGTAGGCTACAGGGGGCGGGCGAAAAACTGTTTTTT
>TRBV5-1|TRBJ2-5|NA|NA
CASSFEGQRETQYF
TGCGCCAGCAGCTTCGAGGGGCAGAGAGAGACCCAGTACTTC
>TRBV12-3/TRBV12-4|TRBJ2-7|few|TRBD1
CASSYQGQGPYEQYF
TGTGCCAGCAGTTACCAAGGACAGGGGCCCTACGAGCAGTACTTC
>TRBV4-1|TRBJ2-4|NA|NA
CASSPADPFMVDIQYF
TGCGCCAGCAGCCCCGCCGACCCTTTTATGGTGGACATTCAGTACTTC
>TRBV4-1|TRBJ1-1|few|NA
CASSQDRVGNTEAFF
TGCGCCAGCAGCCAAGATAGGGTGGGGAACACTGAAGCTTTCTTT
>TRBV11-1|TRBJ2-1|many|NA
CASLTGGSSYNEQFF
TGTGCCAGTCTCACGGGGGGCAGCTCCTACAATGAGCAGTTCTTC
>TRBV9|TRBJ1-1|many|TRBD1
CASSDGDRGGTEAFF
TGTGCCAGCAGCGATGGGGACAGGGGGGGCACTGAAGCTTTCTTT
>TRBV2|TRBJ2-2|many|TRBD2
CASSDRLAGNTGELFF
TGTGCCAGCAGTGATCGACTAGCGGGGAACACCGGGGAGCTGTTTTTT
>TRBV3-1|TRBJ2-7|NA|NA
CASSLSAGFSYEQYF
TGTGCCAGCAGCCTGTCGGCAGGGTTCAGTTACGAGCAGTACTTC
>TRBV5-1|TRBJ2-7|many|TRBD1
CASSLGQGADEQYF
TGCGCCAGCAGCTTGGGACAGGGGGCCGACGAGCAGTACTTC
>TRBV6-7|TRBJ2-3|few|TRBD1
CASSYPGGQNLTYTDTQYF
TGTGCCAGCAGTTACCCAGGGGGCCAGAACCTGACATATACAGATACGCAGTATTTT
>TRBV4-1|TRBJ2-1|NA|NA
CASSQVTSNDEQFF
TGCGCCAGCAGCCAAGTCACTAGTAACGATGAGCAGTTCTTC
>TRBV7-3|TRBJ1-6|few|NA
CASSLLGSLDSPLHF
TGTGCCAGCAGCTTACTAGGGTCCCTTGACTCACCCCTCCACTTT
>TRBV3-1|TRBJ1-5|many|TRBD1
CASSQGEWQPQHF
TGTGCCAGCTCCCAGGGGGAGTGGCAGCCCCAGCATTTT